Listed below are T cell receptor beta chains from one sample, sequenced in a study of T cell repertoires in cytomegalovirus infection. TCRdb re-called the reads with MiXCR, one entry per CDR3 protein. The table shows hundreds of thousands of distinct CDR3 sequences, with 31% occurring only once. These receptors have no identified antigens. The starting material was cultured CD8+ T cells from PBMCs, obtained from culture after CMV antigen stimulation. The receptors shown here come from a human donor in good health (CMV status not recorded). Some clones in this sample may be carry-over from other donors' samples. The CDR3 runs from the conserved cysteine through the conserved F or W. Fields, in order: clone size, V gene, D gene, J gene, CDR3 protein, CDR3 DNA. D genes are given only for firm matches. Only some rows state a clone size, as once, few, many or a class for expanded clones.

size: few; V: TRBV12-3/TRBV12-4; D: NA; J: TRBJ1-2; CDR3: CASSLGVFPRNYGYTF; DNA: TGTGCCAGCAGTTTAGGGGTCTTCCCCCGTAACTATGGCTACACCTTC
size: many; V: TRBV7-8; D: TRBD2; J: TRBJ2-5; CDR3: CASSLGLAGNFFQETQYF; DNA: TGTGCCAGCAGCTTAGGCCTAGCGGGTAATTTCTTTCAAGAGACCCAGTACTTC
size: NA; V: TRBV19; D: NA; J: TRBJ1-2; CDR3: CASTKIGQAEAYDYTF; DNA: TGTGCCAGTACTAAAATCGGGCAGGCAGAGGCCTATGACTACACCTTC
size: NA; V: TRBV11-2; D: TRBD1; J: TRBJ1-3; CDR3: CASSATGAGNTIYF; DNA: TGTGCCAGCAGCGCCACAGGGGCTGGAAACACCATATATTTT
size: NA; V: TRBV7-4; D: NA; J: TRBJ1-2; CDR3: CASSLVPTGSNYGYTF; DNA: TGTGCCAGCAGCTTAGTCCCAACAGGTTCTAACTATGGCTACACCTTC
size: NA; V: TRBV5-4; D: TRBD1; J: TRBJ1-6; CDR3: CASSLGDRGLSDSPLHF; DNA: TGTGCCAGCAGCTTGGGGGACAGGGGTCTGAGTGATTCACCCCTCCACTTT
size: few; V: TRBV27; D: NA; J: TRBJ1-2; CDR3: CASSSGLQRGYTF; DNA: TGTGCCAGCAGTTCAGGTCTCCAGCGGGGCTACACCTTC
size: many; V: TRBV7-2; D: NA; J: TRBJ1-2; CDR3: CASSLSIATPPNYGYTF; DNA: TGTGCCAGCAGCTTAAGCATAGCGACGCCTCCTAACTATGGCTACACCTTC
size: NA; V: TRBV7-6; D: NA; J: TRBJ1-5; CDR3: CASSLLEDQSQHF; DNA: TGTGCCAGCAGCTTATTGGAGGATCAGTCCCAGCATTTT
size: many; V: TRBV7-9; D: NA; J: TRBJ1-1; CDR3: CASSLLGAMNTEAFF; DNA: TGTGCCAGCAGCCTCCTAGGGGCTATGAACACTGAAGCTTTCTTT
size: few; V: TRBV12-3/TRBV12-4; D: NA; J: TRBJ2-3; CDR3: CASKLGMGLRDTQYF; DNA: TGTGCCAGCAAGCTCGGGATGGGACTGAGAGATACGCAGTATTTT
size: few; V: TRBV10-3; D: NA; J: TRBJ2-2; CDR3: CAISNPGQTFANTGELFF; DNA: TGTGCCATCAGTAACCCGGGACAAACTTTCGCGAACACCGGGGAGCTGTTTTTT
size: many; V: TRBV2; D: NA; J: TRBJ2-2; CDR3: CASGPSNTGELFF; DNA: TGTGCCAGTGGACCTTCGAACACCGGGGAGCTGTTTTTT
size: few; V: TRBV19; D: NA; J: TRBJ1-2; CDR3: CASSVTLQGSYGYTF; DNA: TGTGCCAGTAGTGTGACCCTTCAGGGGTCCTATGGCTACACCTTC
size: few; V: TRBV12-3/TRBV12-4; D: NA; J: TRBJ2-1; CDR3: CASSLALGGLREQFF; DNA: TGTGCCAGCAGTTTAGCGTTAGGAGGGCTCCGGGAGCAGTTCTTC
size: NA; V: TRBV7-9; D: NA; J: TRBJ2-7; CDR3: CASSSPPVAHEGEQYF; DNA: TGTGCCAGCAGCTCTCCCCCGGTCGCGCATGAGGGCGAGCAGTACTTC
size: NA; V: TRBV10-3; D: NA; J: TRBJ2-4; CDR3: CAISESGRGNIQYF; DNA: TGTGCCATCAGTGAGTCAGGTCGGGGAAACATTCAGTACTTC
size: NA; V: TRBV25-1; D: NA; J: TRBJ1-2; CDR3: CASSEYWTDYGFTF; DNA: TGTGCCAGCAGTGAATATTGGACGGACTATGGCTTCACCTTC
size: NA; V: TRBV4-1; D: NA; J: TRBJ1-1; CDR3: CASSPAEVSNTEAFF; DNA: TGCGCCAGCAGCCCGGCGGAGGTCTCGAACACTGAAGCTTTCTTT
size: NA; V: TRBV5-1; D: NA; J: TRBJ1-1; CDR3: CASSFVTGNTEAFF; DNA: TGCGCCAGCAGTTTTGTTACGGGGAACACTGAAGCTTTCTTT
size: few; V: TRBV27; D: NA; J: TRBJ2-3; CDR3: CASSFPKSGSQSTDTQYF; DNA: TGTGCCAGCAGTTTCCCTAAGTCGGGCTCTCAAAGCACAGATACGCAGTATTTT
size: few; V: TRBV19; D: NA; J: TRBJ1-1; CDR3: CASIPRGWNTEAFF; DNA: TGTGCCAGCATCCCCCGTGGCTGGAACACTGAAGCTTTCTTT
size: few; V: TRBV7-3; D: TRBD2; J: TRBJ2-1; CDR3: CASSLAGGQHNEQFF; DNA: TGTGCCAGCAGCTTAGCGGGGGGGCAACACAATGAGCAGTTCTTC
size: few; V: TRBV20-1; D: NA; J: TRBJ2-7; CDR3: CSARDVLSSEQYF; DNA: TGCAGTGCTAGAGATGTTCTCTCCAGCGAGCAGTACTTC
size: NA; V: TRBV20-1; D: TRBD1; J: TRBJ2-1; CDR3: CSAWTGGAYNEQFF; DNA: TGCAGTGCTTGGACAGGGGGCGCCTACAATGAGCAGTTCTTC